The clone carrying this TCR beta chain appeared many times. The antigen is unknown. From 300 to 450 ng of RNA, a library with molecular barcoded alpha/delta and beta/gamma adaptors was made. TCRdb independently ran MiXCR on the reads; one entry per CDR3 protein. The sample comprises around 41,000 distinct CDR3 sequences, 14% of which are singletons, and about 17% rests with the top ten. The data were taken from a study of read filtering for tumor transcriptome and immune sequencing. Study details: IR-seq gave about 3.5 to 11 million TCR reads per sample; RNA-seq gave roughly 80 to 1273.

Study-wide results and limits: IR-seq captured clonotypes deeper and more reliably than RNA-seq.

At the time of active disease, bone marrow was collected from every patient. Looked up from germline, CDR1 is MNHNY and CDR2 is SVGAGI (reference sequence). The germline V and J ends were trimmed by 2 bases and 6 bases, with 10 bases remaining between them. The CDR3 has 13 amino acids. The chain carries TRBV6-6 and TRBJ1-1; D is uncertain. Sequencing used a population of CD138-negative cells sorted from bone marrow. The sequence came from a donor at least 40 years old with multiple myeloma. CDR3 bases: TGTGCCAGCAGTTACCTGCGGGGATCTGAAGCTTTCTTT. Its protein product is CASSYLRGSEAFF.